Below, 28 T cell receptor beta chains from the same sample are listed, as sequenced in a study of T cell responses to AZD1222 COVID-19 vaccine. Using immunoSEQ multiplex PCR, the repertoire was profiled, and TCRdb retains in-frame clones only, with some absent. The repertoire has 55,000 to 60,000 clones, roughly 85% of them found once; the top ten carry approximately 19%. The material sequenced was peripheral blood, taken on day 0 of MenACWY control vaccination. The receptors were sampled from an adult in good health.

The genes are TRBV28 and TRBJ2-5, with D maybe TRBD1 (6 bases). Trimming took off 5 bases at V and 5 bases at J, with 15 bases between the two ends. The CDR3 loop spans 14 amino acids. The germline CDR1 and CDR2 sequences are MDHEN and SYDVKM. The CDR3: CASSGGRPWETQYF. The CDR3 nucleotides are TGTGCCAGCAGTGGGGGCAGGCCTTGGGAGACCCAGTACTTC.

The J gene is TRBJ1-5, the V gene TRBV19; D gene ambiguous. The CDR3 runs to 14 residues. Looked up from germline, CDR1 is LNHDA and CDR2 is SQIVND (reference sequence). V gave up 3 bases and J gave up 4 bases, with 10 bases separating them. CDR3 in amino acids: CASSIGQLNQPQHF. Here the CDR3 DNA reads TGTGCCAGTAGTATCGGGCAGCTAAATCAGCCCCAGCATTTT.

This clone was picked up one time. This chain connects TRBV7-9 to TRBJ2-3; perhaps TRBD2 as D (6 bases). The CDR3 totals 18 residues. V shed 1 base and J shed 2 bases, with 19 bases lying between them. CDR1 is SEHNR, CDR2 FQNEAQ, per germline (reference sequence). The CDR3 DNA sequence: TGTGCCAGCAGCTTAGGGTCGGGGGTGACTCCCCACACAGATACGCAGTATTTT. It specifies CASSLGSGVTPHTDTQYF.

V gene TRBV3-1 (or the pseudogene TRBV3-2) combines with J gene TRBJ1-2, with 9 bases identical to TRBD1. This CDR3 region has 16 residues. V shed 6 bases and J 5 bases; nucleotides not matched to a gene: 13. Germline V gives CDR1 LGHDT, CDR2 YNNKEL (reference sequence). CDR3 bases: TGTGCCAGCAGACGACAGGGGGGAGAGGAGTCATATGGCTACACCTTC. Encoded protein: CASRRQGGEESYGYTF.

This clone came up once. The V call is TRBV23-1, the J call TRBJ2-7; tentatively, D is TRBD2 (6 bases). TRBV23-1 is sorted into the ORF group, with uncertain function. V lost 3 bases and J 5 bases, leaving 11 bases between the germline ends. The CDR3 extends over 13 amino acids. As DNA, the CDR3 is TGCGCCAGCAGTCAGGGATGGGAGGACGAGCAGTACTTC. It yields the protein CASSQGWEDEQYF.

This chain joins TRBV27 and TRBJ1-3; 8 bases fit TRBD1. J lost 2 bases, V lost 0 bases, and 3 bases had no gene match. CDR1 is MNHEY and CDR2 is SMNVEV in the germline V gene (reference sequence). The CDR3 consists of 16 residues. CDR3 amino acids: CASSLSSRGPGNTIYF. CDR3 DNA: TGTGCCAGCAGTTTATCCTCCAGGGGGCCTGGAAACACCATATATTTT.

The chain joins TRBV28 to TRBJ1-6; 10 nucleotides align to TRBD1. The CDR3 sequence is 15 residues long. V dropped 6 bases and J dropped 5; count of bases not matched to a gene: 4. Germline V gene sequence: CDR1 MDHEN, CDR2 SYDVKM. As DNA, the CDR3 is TGTGCCAGCAGCCCAGACAGGGGGCATAATTCACCCCTCCACTTT. Protein: CASSPDRGHNSPLHF.

V is TRBV20-1 and J is TRBJ2-3; TRBD2 matches at 15 bases. Germline V lookup: CDR1 DFQATT, CDR2 SNEGSKA (reference sequence). This CDR3 is 16 amino acids long. Germline trimming cut 3 bases from V and 5 bases from J; bases unmatched to any gene: 6. The DNA for the CDR3 is TGCAGTGCTAGTGCCGGACTAGCGGGAGGGTTAGATACGCAGTATTTT. This sequence encodes CSASAGLAGGLDTQYF.

This chain connects TRBV29-1 to TRBJ1-1; weak D call: TRBD1 (6 bases). The CDR3 contains 13 residues. Per germline, CDR1 SQVTM and CDR2 ANQGSEA. V lost 7 bases to trimming and J lost 2 bases, with 14 bases between them. CDR3 nucleotide sequence: TGCAGCGCCCCTGATGGGACAAACACTGAAGCTTTCTTT. It encodes CSAPDGTNTEAFF.

This clone occurred a few times. This chain joins TRBV7-2 and TRBJ1-2; D gene unclear. CDR1 is SGHTA, CDR2 FQGNSA, per germline. V dropped 2 bases and J dropped 8 bases, with 9 bases sitting between them. The CDR3 totals 12 residues. CDR3 region: CASSLTPGGYTF. The CDR3 DNA sequence: TGTGCCAGCAGCTTAACCCCGGGAGGCTACACCTTC.

J is TRBJ2-1 and V is TRBV29-1, with a tentative D call TRBD2 (5 bases). V shed 6 bases and J shed 15 bases, with 15 bases lying between them. This CDR3 is 10 amino acids long. CDR1 and CDR2 (germline): SQVTM, ANQGSEA. The CDR3 coding sequence is TGCAGCGTCTACCTAGCTACCCTGTTCTTC. This codes for CSVYLATLFF.

This clone was detected a few times. The chain has TRBV9 and TRBJ1-3, with 9 bases aligning to TRBD1. Germline trimming cut 2 bases from V and 2 bases from J; bases unmatched to any gene: 2. Germline V gene data show CDR1 as SGDLS and CDR2 as YYNGEE. The CDR3 extends over 15 amino acids. CDR3 DNA: TGTGCCAGCAGCGTTACAGGGGGCCCTGGAAACACCATATATTTT. Amino acid sequence: CASSVTGGPGNTIYF.

This clone was detected once. The chain has TRBV7-9 and TRBJ1-5, with no clear D. CDR1 and CDR2 (germline): SEHNR, FQNEAQ (reference sequence). The CDR3 loop spans 15 amino acids. Trimming pared 5 bases from V and 7 bases from J, leaving 18 bases between. DNA for the CDR3: TGTGCCAGCAGCCCCTCCGGGAGGGTTGGACAGCCCCAGCATTTT. Translated, it gives CASSPSGRVGQPQHF.

Only a few counts were recorded for this clone. This chain joins TRBV24-1 and TRBJ1-1; D may be TRBD1 (5 bases). Germline V lookup: CDR1 KGHDR, CDR2 SFDVKD. The CDR3 is 14 amino acids. V shed 5 bases and J shed 5 bases, with 14 bases lying between them. CDR3 bases: TGTGCCACCAGTGCCGTGGGGGGGGAAACTGAAGCTTTCTTT. It is translated as CATSAVGGETEAFF.

On this clone itself: Within the sample, other DNA sequences also encode this same CDR3. This chain links TRBV19 with TRBJ2-3; D is undetermined. Per the germline V gene, CDR1 is LNHDA and CDR2 is SQIVND (reference sequence). The length of the CDR3 is 13 residues. The V end lost 6 bases, the J end lost 0 bases, and 7 bases lay between the germline ends. CDR3 in DNA: TGTGCCAGTAGGGCGACTAGCACAGATACGCAGTATTTT. This encodes CASRATSTDTQYF.

The CDR3 DNA reads TGTGCCAGTAGAACTAGCGCAACCTACGAGCAGTACTTC. Protein sequence: CASRTSATYEQYF. The chain has TRBV28 and TRBJ2-7; 7 nucleotides line up with TRBD2. Trimming at V came to 9 bases and at J to 2 bases, leaving 7 bases not matched to a gene. This CDR3 has 13 amino acids. In germline, CDR1 is MDHEN, CDR2 SYDVKM.

The chain has TRBV28 and TRBJ2-7; D is unresolved. CDR1 and CDR2 (germline): MDHEN, SYDVKM. Trimming stripped 2 bases from V and 4 bases from J, with 12 bases between. The CDR3 has 14 amino acids. CDR3 residues: CASSLRAQLYEQYF. The CDR3 coding sequence is TGTGCCAGCAGTTTAAGGGCGCAGCTATACGAGCAGTACTTC.

The chain employs TRBV5-1 and TRBJ2-1, with TRBD2 matching 8 bases. This CDR3 contains 16 residues. Trimming cost V 2 bases and J 1 base; bases outside gene matches: 5. The V gene's germline CDR1 is SGHRS and CDR2 YFSETQ. CDR3 coding DNA: TGCGCCAGCAGCTTCCTTAGCGGGAATTCCTACAATGAGCAGTTCTTC. This gives the protein CASSFLSGNSYNEQFF.

This chain connects TRBV7-8 to TRBJ1-6; D ambiguous. Deletions cut 6 bases from V and 0 bases from J, with 9 bases between. This CDR3 region has 15 residues. CDR1 is SGHVS and CDR2 is FQNEAQ in the germline V gene. CDR3 sequence: CASRVSSSYNSPLHF. The CDR3 DNA is TGTGCCAGCAGGGTATCAAGCTCCTATAATTCACCCCTCCACTTT.

The chain combines TRBV6-2 or TRBV6-3 with TRBJ1-1, with D possibly matching TRBD1 (6 bases). V shed 6 bases and J shed 1 base, with 12 bases lying between them. Germline CDR1 and CDR2: MNHEY and SVGEGT. The CDR3 has 14 residues. CDR3 sequence: CASSFGTPNTEAFF. Written as DNA, the CDR3 is TGTGCCAGCAGCTTCGGGACACCGAACACTGAAGCTTTCTTT.

V and J are TRBV29-1 and TRBJ2-2; 8 positions agree with TRBD1. V shed 7 bases and J 1 base; nucleotides not matched to a gene: 5. CDR1 is SQVTM and CDR2 is ANQGSEA in the germline V gene. This CDR3 has 14 amino acids. The CDR3 DNA is TGCAGCGCCCTTGGACAGGGGAACACCGGGGAGCTGTTTTTT. Its translation: CSALGQGNTGELFF.

DNA of the CDR3: TGCGCCAGCAGTCACAATACACCTTACTCTGGAAACACCATATATTTT. It yields the protein CASSHNTPYSGNTIYF. The chain uses TRBV23-1 and TRBJ1-3; unclear D gene. TRBV23-1 is flagged as an ORF with uncertain function. The CDR3 sequence is 16 residues long. V was clipped by 3 bases and J by 0 bases, with 12 bases between them.

This clone was seen more than once but under ten times. A junction end diverges from the germline sequence, so it may reflect a read error. The rearrangement links TRBV6-5 to TRBJ1-1; unclear D gene. Looked up from germline, CDR1 is MNHEY and CDR2 is SVGAGI. CDR3 length: 13 residues. As DNA, the CDR3 is TGTGCCAGCAGCCCAATCCAAGGGCCTGAGGCTTTCTTT. Encoded protein: CASSPIQGPEAFF.

A remark on this clone: The junction and the germline gene differ at one end; a read error may be behind it. The CDR3 spells CASSQGTLGGESQYF. CDR3 bases: TGTGCCAGCAGCCAAGGGACTTTGGGGGGAGAGTCCCAGTACTTC. V usage is TRBV3-1 (or the pseudogene TRBV3-2) and J usage is TRBJ2-5, with D possibly matching TRBD2 (6 bases). CDR3 length: 15 amino acids. Germline CDR1 and CDR2: LGHDT and YNNKEL (reference sequence).

The chain joins TRBV28 to TRBJ1-2, with D perhaps matching TRBD1 (5 bases). Germline CDR1 and CDR2: MDHEN and SYDVKM. Trimming took off 3 bases at V and 3 bases at J, with 5 bases between the two ends. The CDR3 is 12 amino acids. CDR3 sequence (DNA): TGTGCCAGCAGTTTCAGGGACTATGGCTACACCTTC. Translating it yields CASSFRDYGYTF.

This clone has only one observation. J is TRBJ1-6 and V is TRBV11-2; D not resolved. CDR1 is SGHAT and CDR2 is FQNNGV in the germline V gene. Between the trimmed V and J ends, which lost 6 bases and 2 bases, there was a span of 11 bases. The CDR3 has 15 amino acids. Written as DNA, the CDR3 is TGTGCCAGCAGTAACGCCGGCCCCTATAATTCACCCCTCCACTTT. Its translation is CASSNAGPYNSPLHF.

This sequence joins TRBV25-1 and TRBJ1-4; 10 positions match TRBD1. The CDR3 extends over 17 amino acids. CDR1 MGHDK and CDR2 SYGVNS come from the germline V gene. After removal of 4 bases from V and 1 base from J, the junction contained 6 bases not matched to a gene. CDR3 sequence: CASSAKDRGKTNEKLFF. CDR3 coding DNA: TGTGCCAGCAGTGCCAAGGACAGGGGGAAAACTAATGAAAAACTGTTTTTT.

This rearrangement joins TRBV7-9 to TRBJ2-7; D is uncertain. The CDR3 is made up of 12 amino acids. Germline V lookup: CDR1 SEHNR, CDR2 FQNEAQ (reference sequence). V was shortened by 1 base and J by 7 bases, with 8 bases between the two germline ends. CDR3 in amino acids: CASSLGLGEQYF. The CDR3 DNA follows: TGTGCCAGCAGCTTAGGGTTGGGGGAGCAGTACTTC.